This TCR beta chain was observed in a study of blood T cell repertoires in COVID-19. Study at large: Samples representing acute and convalescent COVID-19 were sourced from the United States, Italy and Spain. Nucleic acid was either cDNA or gDNA, and it came from T cells, B-cell-depleted T cells, or PBMCs.

Authors' data handling: Cell counts per sample came from amplifying reference gene primers. Clones were read by immunoSEQ multiplex PCR, and TCRdb kept only the in-frame ones, dropping some. V, J and clone size reflect that table, while D and trimming were determined from the DNA. The sample includes approximately 52,000 clones, 80% to 95% of them seen just once. The CDR3 sequence is 15 residues long. V lost 5 bases and J 3 bases, leaving 17 bases between the germline ends. CDR1 is MNHEY, CDR2 SVGAGI, per germline. Sample: peripheral blood. The TCR originated in a man aged 50-60 years with acute or convalescent COVID-19. The V and J genes are TRBV6-5 and TRBJ2-7, with a weak D call TRBD2 (6 bases). The CDR3 DNA is TGTGCCAGCAGTAAGGACTCCCGGGAGATCTACGAGCAGTACTTC. Translated: CASSKDSREIYEQYF.